This T cell receptor beta chain comes out of a study of cytotoxic CD8 clonotypes in ibrutinib-treated CLL. Study-wide context: Partial responses numbered some 24 and complete responses 2; after a median around 68 months, around 14 stayed remitted and about twelve progressed. Investigators collected response samples after a median roughly 13 months of treatment, range 6 to 36.

TCRdb's copy holds only in-frame clones and misses some; the assay was immunoSEQ multiplex PCR. This table has tens of thousands of clones, approximately 87% appearing once. The CDR3 sequence is 15 residues long. Germline loops: CDR1 SGDLS, CDR2 YYNGEE. Deletions cut 3 bases from V and 0 bases from J, with 10 bases between. To note about this clone: The antigen remains unidentified.

Whole-study results and caveats: Clonality climbed at ibrutinib response, then dropped toward baseline at progression. Samples were collected at differing times from sustained-remission and progressing patients.

This receptor was taken from a human donor with chronic lymphocytic leukemia. V and J are TRBV9 and TRBJ2-1, with D perhaps matching TRBD1 (6 bases). This specimen consisted of PBMCs, obtained after 24 months of ibrutinib treatment. The CDR3 DNA follows: TGTGCCAGCAGCGCGACAGGCCTCTCCTACAATGAGCAGTTCTTC. Translating gives CASSATGLSYNEQFF. Together with reference TRBV9 and TRBJ2-1, the CDR3 gives the full variable domain: DSGVTQTPKHLITATGQRVTLRCSPRSGDLSVYWYQQSLDQGLQFLIQYYNGEERAKGNILERFSAQQFPDLHSELNLSSLELGDSALYFCASSATGLSYNEQFFGPGTRLTVL.